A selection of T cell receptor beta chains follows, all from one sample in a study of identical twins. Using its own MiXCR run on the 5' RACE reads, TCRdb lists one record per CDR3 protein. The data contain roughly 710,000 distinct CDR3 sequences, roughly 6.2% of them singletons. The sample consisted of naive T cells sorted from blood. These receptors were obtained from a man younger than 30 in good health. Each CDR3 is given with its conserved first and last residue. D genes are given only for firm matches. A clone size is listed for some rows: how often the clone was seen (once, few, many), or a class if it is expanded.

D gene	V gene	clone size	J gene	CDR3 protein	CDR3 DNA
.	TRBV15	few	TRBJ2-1	CATSANPSGYEQFF	TGTGCCACCAGCGCCAACCCCTCAGGGTATGAGCAGTTCTTC
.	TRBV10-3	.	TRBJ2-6	CAISVGISGANVLTF	TGTGCCATCAGTGTGGGCATCTCTGGGGCCAACGTCCTGACTTTC
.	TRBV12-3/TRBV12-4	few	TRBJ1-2	CASSNPTGNYGYTF	TGTGCCAGCAGTAACCCTACAGGGAACTATGGCTACACCTTC
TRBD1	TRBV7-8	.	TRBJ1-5	CASSLGSGQPSNQPQHF	TGTGCCAGCAGCTTAGGCTCGGGACAGCCTAGCAATCAGCCCCAGCATTTT
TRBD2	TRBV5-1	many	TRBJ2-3	CASSVGTSGTDTQYF	TGCGCCAGCAGCGTCGGGACTAGCGGCACAGATACGCAGTATTTT
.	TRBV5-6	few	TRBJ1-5	CASSLGGREVQPQHF	TGTGCCAGCAGCTTGGGGGGTCGGGAAGTACAGCCCCAGCATTTT
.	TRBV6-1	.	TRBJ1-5	CASTQNNQPQHF	TGTGCCAGCACCCAGAACAATCAGCCCCAGCATTTT
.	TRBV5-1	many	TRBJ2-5	CASSFTGMETQYF	TGCGCCAGCAGCTTTACAGGGATGGAGACCCAGTACTTC
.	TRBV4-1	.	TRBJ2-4	CASSQVGRGKNIQYF	TGCGCCAGCAGCCAAGTGGGCAGGGGCAAAAACATTCAGTACTTC
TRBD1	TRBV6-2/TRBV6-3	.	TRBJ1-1	CASSSPSRDRGRWYTEAFF	TGTGCCAGCAGTTCACCGTCCCGGGACAGGGGGCGATGGTACACTGAAGCTTTCTTT
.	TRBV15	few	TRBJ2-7	CATSRDYRSYEQYF	TGTGCCACCAGCAGGGATTATAGATCCTACGAGCAGTACTTC
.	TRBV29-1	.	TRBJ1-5	CSVEEPGRKGCQPQHF	TGCAGCGTTGAAGAACCAGGGAGAAAGGGGTGCCAGCCCCAGCATTTT
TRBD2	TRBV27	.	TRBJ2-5	CASSLWAGGPEETQYF	TGTGCCAGCAGTTTATGGGCGGGAGGGCCGGAGGAGACCCAGTACTTC
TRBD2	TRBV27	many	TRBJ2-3	CASSWLAGGNTQYF	TGTGCCAGCAGTTGGCTAGCGGGCGGAAATACGCAGTATTTT
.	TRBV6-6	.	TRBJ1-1	CASSYSGPTEAFF	TGTGCCAGCAGTTACTCCGGCCCGACCGAAGCTTTCTTT
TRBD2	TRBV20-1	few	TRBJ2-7	CSARNLAGDEQYF	TGCAGTGCTAGGAATCTAGCGGGAGACGAGCAGTACTTC
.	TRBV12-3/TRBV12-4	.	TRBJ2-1	CASSTGPGDEQFF	TGTGCCAGCAGCACCGGCCCGGGCGATGAGCAGTTCTTC
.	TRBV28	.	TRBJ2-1	CASRSSNPYNERFF	TGTGCCAGCAGGAGTAGCAACCCATACAATGAGCGGTTCTTC
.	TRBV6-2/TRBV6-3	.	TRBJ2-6	CASSYRGAGANVLTF	TGTGCCAGCAGTTACAGAGGGGCTGGGGCCAACGTCCTGACTTTC
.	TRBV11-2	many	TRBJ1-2	CASSIGTSSNYGYTF	TGTGCCAGCAGCATCGGGACATCTTCTAACTATGGCTACACCTTC
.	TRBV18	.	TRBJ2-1	CASSLIGPGGEQFF	TGTGCCAGCTCCCTAATAGGGCCGGGTGGTGAGCAGTTCTTC
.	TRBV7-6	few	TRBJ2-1	CASSLIPLDYNEQFF	TGTGCCAGCAGCTTAATCCCACTTGACTACAATGAGCAGTTCTTC
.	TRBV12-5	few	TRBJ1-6	CASGLASAAPPLHF	TGTGCTAGTGGTTTGGCTTCGGCGGCACCACCCCTCCACTTT
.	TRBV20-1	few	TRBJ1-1	CSATNRELQKLNTEAFF	TGCAGTGCTACCAACAGGGAACTTCAAAAACTGAACACTGAAGCTTTCTTT
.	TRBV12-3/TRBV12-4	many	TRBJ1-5	CASSPGINQPQHF	TGTGCCAGCAGTCCTGGGATTAATCAGCCCCAGCATTTT
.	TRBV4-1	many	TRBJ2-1	CASSQGPRYNEQFF	TGCGCCAGCAGCCAAGGGCCAAGATACAATGAGCAGTTCTTC
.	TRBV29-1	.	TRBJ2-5	CSVSRQGGTETQYF	TGCAGCGTTTCCCGACAGGGAGGAACAGAGACCCAGTACTTC
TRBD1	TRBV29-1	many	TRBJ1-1	CSVISGTGMNTEAFF	TGCAGCGTTATATCCGGGACAGGGATGAACACTGAAGCTTTCTTT
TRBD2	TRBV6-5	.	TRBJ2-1	CASSYSLLAGGNEQFF	TGTGCCAGCAGTTACAGTCTACTAGCGGGAGGAAATGAGCAGTTCTTC
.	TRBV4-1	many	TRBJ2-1	CASSQGMGDEQFF	TGCGCCAGCAGCCAAGGTATGGGAGATGAGCAGTTCTTC
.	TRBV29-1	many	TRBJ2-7	CSVKGVLSYEQYF	TGCAGCGTTAAAGGGGTATTGTCGTACGAGCAGTACTTC
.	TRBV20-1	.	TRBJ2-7	CSARGDGLREQYF	TGCAGTGCTAGGGGGGACGGACTTAGGGAGCAGTACTTC
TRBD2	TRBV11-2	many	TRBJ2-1	CASSLGGRADEQFF	TGTGCCAGCAGCTTAGGCGGGAGGGCGGATGAGCAGTTCTTC
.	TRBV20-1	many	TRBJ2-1	CSARVGGAQAYNEQFF	TGCAGTGCTAGAGTGGGGGGGGCCCAAGCCTACAATGAGCAGTTCTTC
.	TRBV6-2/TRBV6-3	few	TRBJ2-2	CASSYGAGYTGELFF	TGTGCCAGCAGTTACGGGGCCGGTTACACCGGGGAGCTGTTTTTT
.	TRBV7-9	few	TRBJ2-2	CASRPPPARNTGELFF	TGTGCCAGCAGACCCCCCCCCGCGAGGAACACCGGGGAGCTGTTTTTT
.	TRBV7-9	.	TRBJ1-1	CASSFSGAEAFF	TGTGCCAGCAGCTTTTCAGGGGCTGAAGCTTTCTTT
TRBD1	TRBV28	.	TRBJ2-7	CASSFPDREGEQYF	TGTGCCAGCAGTTTCCCGGACAGGGAAGGAGAGCAGTACTTC
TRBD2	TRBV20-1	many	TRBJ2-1	CSAMELAAEYNEQFF	TGCAGTGCCATGGAGCTAGCGGCGGAATACAATGAGCAGTTCTTC
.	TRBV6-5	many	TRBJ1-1	CASSYSTGWGGTEAFF	TGTGCCAGCAGTTACTCCACGGGATGGGGGGGGACTGAAGCTTTCTTT
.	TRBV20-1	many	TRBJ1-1	CSARDGGGSFMNTEAFF	TGCAGTGCTAGAGATGGGGGAGGGAGTTTCATGAACACTGAAGCTTTCTTT
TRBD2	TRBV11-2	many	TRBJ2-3	CASSLRWTSGKKTDTQYF	TGTGCCAGCAGCTTAAGATGGACTAGCGGGAAGAAGACAGATACGCAGTATTTT
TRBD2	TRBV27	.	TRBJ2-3	CASTLGAGGTDTQYF	TGTGCCAGCACCCTCGGGGCGGGAGGAACAGATACGCAGTATTTT
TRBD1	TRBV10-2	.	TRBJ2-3	CASGTGRTDTQYF	TGCGCCAGTGGGACAGGACGCACAGATACGCAGTATTTT
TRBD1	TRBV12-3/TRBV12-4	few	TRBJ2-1	CASSPRIGDRGPHEQFF	TGTGCCAGCAGTCCCCGAATCGGGGACAGGGGCCCCCATGAGCAGTTCTTC
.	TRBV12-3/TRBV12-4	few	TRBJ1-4	CASSLGGAGNEKLFF	TGTGCCAGCAGTTTAGGGGGCGCAGGTAATGAAAAACTGTTTTTT
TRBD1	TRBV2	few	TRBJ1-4	CASRLRGQNEKLFF	TGTGCCAGCAGGCTCAGGGGGCAGAATGAAAAACTGTTTTTT
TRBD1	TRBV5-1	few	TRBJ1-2	CASSSAGQGLNYGYTF	TGCGCCAGCAGCTCTGCGGGACAGGGACTGAACTATGGCTACACCTTC
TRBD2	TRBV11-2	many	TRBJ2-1	CASSPSPGTSGRGNEQFF	TGTGCCAGCAGCCCAAGTCCCGGGACTAGCGGGAGAGGTAATGAGCAGTTCTTC